This T cell receptor beta chain was profiled in a study of blood T cell repertoires in COVID-19. The V and J ends lost 1 base and 6 bases, in that order; junction bases with no gene match: 3. The CDR3 extends over 15 amino acids. The germline CDR1 and CDR2 sequences are SGHTA and FQGNSA. Profiling relied on immunoSEQ multiplex PCR, and the TCRdb table lists in-frame clones only, not all of them. The sample has roughly 330,000 clones, about 85% seen once; the top ten hold approximately 5.2%. The V gene is TRBV7-2, the J gene TRBJ1-2; 12 positions match TRBD1. The sequence was collected from a woman in her 30s who had recovered from COVID-19. Sample: PBMCs or T cells enriched from blood (not recorded which). Written as DNA, the CDR3 is TGTGCCAGCAGCTTAGACGGGACAGGGGGCAATGGCTACACCTTC. Translation gives CASSLDGTGGNGYTF.